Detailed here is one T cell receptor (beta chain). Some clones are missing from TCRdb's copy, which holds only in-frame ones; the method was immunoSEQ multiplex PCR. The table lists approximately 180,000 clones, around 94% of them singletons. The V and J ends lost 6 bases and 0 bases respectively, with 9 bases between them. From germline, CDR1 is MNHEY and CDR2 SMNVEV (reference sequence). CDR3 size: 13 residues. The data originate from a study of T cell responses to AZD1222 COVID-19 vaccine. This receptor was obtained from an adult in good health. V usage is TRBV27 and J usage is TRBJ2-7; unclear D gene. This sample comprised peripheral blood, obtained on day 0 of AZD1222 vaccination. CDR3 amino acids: CASSHASSYEQYF. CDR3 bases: TGTGCCAGCAGCCACGCAAGCTCCTACGAGCAGTACTTC.